What follows are 3 T cell receptor beta chains derived from one specimen sequenced in a study of blood T cell repertoires in COVID-19. Clones were read by immunoSEQ multiplex PCR, and TCRdb kept only the in-frame ones, dropping some. The sample consists of some 200,000 clones, about nine tenths of them appearing once. The sequencing input was peripheral blood. These receptors were collected from a man aged 80 or over with acute or convalescent COVID-19.

The CDR3 loop reads CASSVNPGTGGRNTIYF. CDR3 sequence (DNA): TGTGCCAGCAGCGTAAACCCCGGGACAGGGGGAAGAAACACCATATATTTT. The chain couples TRBV9 to TRBJ1-3, with 11 bases fitting TRBD1. Germline CDR1 and CDR2: SGDLS and YYNGEE. The CDR3 has 17 amino acids. The J segment lost 5 bases and the V segment lost 1 base, leaving 8 bases of the junction unmatched.

This rearrangement joins TRBV5-5 to TRBJ1-5; a weak D match, TRBD1 (6 bases). V lost 0 bases and J lost 0, with 10 bases in between. This CDR3 contains 16 residues. The V gene's germline CDR1 is SGHKS and CDR2 YYEKEE (reference sequence). The CDR3 DNA sequence: TGTGCCAGCAGCTTGGCCGGGACAAATAGCAATCAGCCCCAGCATTTT. This codes for CASSLAGTNSNQPQHF.

The genes are TRBV7-2 and TRBJ1-2; 8 nucleotides align to TRBD1. Germline assignment: CDR1 SGHTA and CDR2 FQGNSA. Trimming took 5 bases from V and 3 from J; bases not matched to a gene: 5. CDR3 length: 14 residues. For the CDR3, the DNA is TGTGCCAGCAGCCCCCTGACAGGGGACTATGGCTACACCTTC. Translation gives CASSPLTGDYGYTF.